This T cell receptor beta chain was identified in a study of blood T cell repertoires in COVID-19. Per germline, CDR1 SGHTA and CDR2 FQGNSA. CDR3 size: 17 residues. J gave up 1 base and V 1 base, and 7 bases lay outside the gene matches. Produced via immunoSEQ multiplex PCR; TCRdb's table is partial and in-frame only. Seen here are 85,000 to 120,000 clones, approximately 80% observed once, and the top ten hold 11% to 15%. Source material: peripheral blood. The sequence was collected from a woman between 55 and 75 years old with acute or convalescent COVID-19. The chain links TRBV7-2 to TRBJ2-3, with 8 nucleotides matching TRBD1. The CDR3 DNA reads as TGTGCCAGCAGCTTAGGGGCAGGGGGCAGGGGCACAGATACGCAGTATTTT. Amino acids: CASSLGAGGRGTDTQYF.